These 19 T cell receptor beta chains came from one sample sequenced in a study of CD8 T cells in ankylosing spondylitis. TCRdb reanalysed the 5' RACE reads using MiXCR and keeps one entry per CDR3 protein. The sample has 230,000 or so distinct CDR3 sequences, roughly a quarter seen once. The sequencing sample was made of blood, either unsorted or a sorted T cell fraction (not recorded which). The source of these receptors is a male donor with ankylosing spondylitis or in good health (not recorded which).

This clonotype was seen a few times. The CDR3 sequence is CASSLESYNEQFF. The CDR3 bases are TGTGCCAGCAGCTTGGAGTCCTACAATGAGCAGTTCTTC. The chain is built from TRBV11-2 and TRBJ2-1; D unclear. This CDR3 region has 13 residues. The V end lost 3 bases, the J end lost 1 base, and 4 bases lay between the germline ends. Germline V gene data show CDR1 as SGHAT and CDR2 as FQNNGV.

This clonotype has just one count. The chain carries TRBV12-3 or TRBV12-4 and TRBJ2-1; D is perhaps TRBD1 or TRBD2 (5 bases each). Trimming took 6 bases from V and 6 from J, leaving 18 bases between them. The CDR3 totals 15 residues. CDR3 coding DNA: TGTGCCAGCAGGACCGCAGCCGGGGCTTTCAATGAGCAGTTCTTC. It yields the protein CASRTAAGAFNEQFF.

The V gene is TRBV18, the J gene TRBJ2-1, with 7 bases lining up with TRBD1. CDR1 is KGHSH and CDR2 is LQKENI in the germline V gene. Unmatched junction bases numbered 7, after V lost 3 bases and J lost 5 bases. This CDR3 has 15 residues. The CDR3 nucleotides are TGTGCCAGCTCACCGGACAGGCCCCGGGACAATGAGCAGTTCTTC. Translated: CASSPDRPRDNEQFF. Using reference TRBV18 and TRBJ2-1 for the parts outside the CDR3, the full variable domain is NAGVMQNPRHLVRRRGQEARLRCSPMKGHSHVYWYRQLPEEGLKFMVYLQKENIIDESGMPKERFSAEFPKEGPSILRIQQVVRGDSAAYFCASSPDRPRDNEQFFGPGTRLTVL.

Many counts were recorded for this clonotype. This sequence joins TRBV12-3 or TRBV12-4 and TRBJ2-3; possibly TRBD2 for D (6 bases). The CDR3 is 14 amino acids. V gave up 6 bases and J gave up 3 bases, with 13 bases separating them. This chain's CDR3 is CASRIYGGTDTQYF. As DNA, the CDR3 is TGTGCCAGCAGAATATACGGGGGTACAGATACGCAGTATTTT.

This chain joins TRBV6-5 and TRBJ2-7; no firm D call. Trimming removed 7 bases at V and 0 bases at J, with 4 bases between. The CDR3 has 11 residues. CDR1 and CDR2 from the germline V gene are MNHEY and SVGAGI. This chain's CDR3 is CASTHSYEQYF. The CDR3 nucleotides are TGTGCCAGCACTCACTCCTACGAGCAGTACTTC.

This clonotype has at least ten counts. The chain couples TRBV10-3 to TRBJ2-2; D gene uncertain. With 8 bases removed from V and 1 base from J, the gap between germline ends came to 11 bases. Germline V lookup: CDR1 ENHRY, CDR2 SYGVKD. This CDR3 region has 14 residues. The CDR3 DNA reads TGTGCCATCGGCCCCCTCTTGAACACCGGGGAGCTGTTTTTT. This sequence encodes CAIGPLLNTGELFF.

V and J are TRBV12-3 or TRBV12-4 and TRBJ2-3, with a weak D call TRBD2 (5 bases). This CDR3 has 14 amino acids. Trimming stripped 6 bases from V and 2 bases from J, with 12 bases between. The CDR3 coding sequence is TGTGCCAGCAGGGCTAGGGAGTCCACAGATACGCAGTATTTT. Amino acids: CASRARESTDTQYF.

V and J are TRBV6-1 and TRBJ2-1; D perhaps matches TRBD1 (6 bases). Germline CDR1 MNHNS, CDR2 SASEGT. The CDR3 has 13 amino acids. The V gene lost 8 bases and the J gene lost 3 bases, with 11 bases spanning the gap. CDR3 sequence reads: CASHRALYNEQFF. CDR3 DNA sequence: TGTGCCAGCCACAGGGCACTCTACAATGAGCAGTTCTTC.

This clonotype came up many times. The chain uses TRBV29-1 and TRBJ2-3; 10 bases line up with TRBD1. The CDR3 runs to 13 residues. V lost 8 bases, J lost 4 bases, and 6 bases stayed unmatched. The germline V gene has CDR1 SQVTM and CDR2 ANQGSEA. The CDR3 DNA sequence: TGCAGCCTCGGGGACAGGGGAGCAGATACGCAGTATTTT. This codes for CSLGDRGADTQYF.

The chain joins TRBV19 to TRBJ2-6, with D possibly matching TRBD1 (6 bases). The germline V gene encodes CDR1 LNHDA and CDR2 SQIVND (reference sequence). The CDR3 consists of 16 residues. V gave up 7 bases and J gave up 0 bases, with 13 bases separating them. The CDR3 DNA reads TGTGCCAGTACTAACAGGGTAAACTCTGGGGCCAACGTCCTGACTTTC. It is translated as CASTNRVNSGANVLTF.

This clonotype was picked up many times. The J gene is TRBJ2-2, the V gene TRBV3-1; D perhaps matches TRBD2 (5 bases). The germline gives CDR1 LGHDT, CDR2 YNNKEL (reference sequence). This CDR3 has 13 residues. With 1 base removed from V and 7 bases from J, the gap between germline ends came to 7 bases. The CDR3 spells CASSQVGDGELFF. The CDR3 DNA sequence: TGTGCCAGCAGCCAAGTCGGGGACGGGGAGCTGTTTTTT.

This clonotype came up a few times. CDR3 bases: TGCAGTGCCGACCGACAGACCCAGTACTTC. Encoded protein: CSADRQTQYF. This chain joins TRBV20-1 and TRBJ2-5; D not certain. CDR1 and CDR2 from the germline V gene are DFQATT and SNEGSKA (reference sequence). Trimming stripped 6 bases from V and 6 bases from J, with 8 bases between. The CDR3 sequence is 10 residues long.

The rearrangement joins TRBV20-1 to TRBJ1-2; TRBD1 might be the D (5 bases). Germline CDR1 is DFQATT and CDR2 is SNEGSKA (reference sequence). The ends were cut back, 0 bases at V and 4 bases at J, with 15 bases in the middle. The CDR3 runs to 15 residues. CDR3 amino acids: CSARDSSGGSYGYTF. The CDR3 bases are TGCAGTGCTAGAGATTCGTCGGGGGGTAGCTATGGCTACACCTTC.

This chain links TRBV20-1 with TRBJ1-5; a possible D gene is TRBD1 (6 bases). With 4 bases removed from V and 0 bases from J, the gap between germline ends came to 10 bases. In germline, CDR1 is DFQATT, CDR2 SNEGSKA (reference sequence). CDR3 length equals 14 residues. This CDR3 is CSATGQNSNQPQHF. The CDR3 nucleotides read TGCAGTGCTACCGGACAGAATAGCAATCAGCCCCAGCATTTT.

The sample holds a few counts of this clonotype. The CDR3 nucleotides are TGTGCCAGCAGCTTAGTGGCGGGGGGAGCCTACAATGAGCAGTTCTTC. Translated: CASSLVAGGAYNEQFF. The gene calls are TRBV7-6 and TRBJ2-1; 8 positions match TRBD2. J lost 2 bases, V lost 1 base, and 4 bases had no gene match. The germline CDR1 and CDR2 sequences are SGHVS and FNYEAQ. The CDR3 has 16 amino acids.

This clonotype showed up many times. V and J are TRBV12-3 or TRBV12-4 and TRBJ2-7, with 11 bases identical to TRBD1. V trimming: 6 bases; J trimming: 2 bases; junction bases outside the gene matches: 6. The CDR3 length is 15 residues. The CDR3 here is CASRSGTGGAYEQYF. CDR3 in DNA: TGTGCCAGCAGGTCGGGGACAGGGGGGGCCTACGAGCAGTACTTC.

This clonotype was seen a few times. This chain uses TRBV20-1 with TRBJ2-3; a weak D match, TRBD2 (7 bases). CDR3 length: 15 amino acids. Germline lookup yields CDR1 DFQATT and CDR2 SNEGSKA (reference sequence). With 1 base removed from V and 2 bases from J, the gap between germline ends came to 13 bases. CDR3 DNA: TGCAGTGCTAGAGGGGCGGGGGCCCTCACAGATACGCAGTATTTT. This codes for CSARGAGALTDTQYF.

This clonotype occurred many times. The chain couples TRBV29-1 to TRBJ2-3; 10 bases fit TRBD2. CDR3 length: 13 amino acids. Per the germline V gene, CDR1 is SQVTM and CDR2 is ANQGSEA. CDR3 in amino acids: CSVAGGGTDTQYF. DNA of the CDR3: TGCAGTGTAGCGGGGGGAGGCACAGATACGCAGTATTTT.

This clonotype was observed many times. This chain links TRBV4-1 with TRBJ2-7; D is tentatively TRBD1 or TRBD2 (6 bases each). Per germline, CDR1 MGHRA and CDR2 YSYEKL. The CDR3 length is 16 residues. V dropped 0 bases and J dropped 3 bases, with 15 bases sitting between them. CDR3 coding DNA: TGCGCCAGCAGCCAAGATCTGGGGGGCTTCCACTACGAGCAGTACTTC. Translating it yields CASSQDLGGFHYEQYF.